The 14 T cell receptor beta chains below all came from one sample that was sequenced in a study of blood T cell repertoires in COVID-19. Sequenced by immunoSEQ multiplex PCR; TCRdb stores in-frame clones only, minus some. The sample records tens of thousands of clones, approximately 88% being singletons. The sample taken for sequencing was peripheral blood. These receptors originate from a human donor in a cohort sampled during active COVID-19.

The V gene is TRBV5-5, the J gene TRBJ1-6, with D possibly being TRBD1 (5 bases). Looked up from germline, CDR1 is SGHKS and CDR2 is YYEKEE (reference sequence). Trimming took 0 bases from V and 6 from J, leaving 13 bases between them. The CDR3 sequence is 16 residues long. CDR3 DNA sequence: TGTGCCAGCAGCTTGGGACAGTCTAGAAGTAATTCACCCCTCCACTTT. It translates to CASSLGQSRSNSPLHF.

The chain has TRBV19 and TRBJ1-4; TRBD1 aligns across 7 bases. Trimming cost V 6 bases and J 8 bases; bases outside gene matches: 9. The CDR3 has 14 amino acids. CDR1 and CDR2 (germline): LNHDA, SQIVND (reference sequence). CDR3 region: CASSSTGTGEKLFF. Written as DNA, the CDR3 is TGTGCCAGTAGCTCGACAGGGACGGGGGAAAAACTGTTTTTT.

The V gene is TRBV28, the J gene TRBJ2-5; the D gene is possibly TRBD2 (6 bases). Germline lookup yields CDR1 MDHEN and CDR2 SYDVKM. Between the trimmed V and J ends, which lost 5 bases and 1 base, there was a span of 17 bases. The CDR3 totals 16 residues. CDR3 sequence reads: CASSTRHGGAQETQYF. CDR3 nucleotide sequence: TGTGCCAGCAGTACCCGCCATGGAGGGGCCCAAGAGACCCAGTACTTC.

The rearrangement links TRBV11-2 to TRBJ1-2, with D possibly being TRBD1 (6 bases). The CDR3 is 14 amino acids. CDR1 and CDR2 from the germline V gene are SGHAT and FQNNGV. Between the trimmed V and J ends, which lost 5 bases and 3 bases, there was a span of 13 bases. CDR3 amino acids: CASSEGVSHYGYTF. As DNA, the CDR3 is TGTGCCAGCAGCGAGGGGGTCAGCCACTATGGCTACACCTTC. Complete variable domain (other parts from reference TRBV11-2 and TRBJ1-2): EAGVAQSPRYKIIEKRQSVAFWCNPISGHATLYWYQQILGQGPKLLIQFQNNGVVDDSQLPKDRFSAERLKGVDSTLKIQPAKLEDSAVYLCASSEGVSHYGYTFGSGTRLTVV.

The rearrangement joins TRBV19 to TRBJ1-4; 10 nucleotides line up with TRBD1. Germline V lookup: CDR1 LNHDA, CDR2 SQIVND (reference sequence). CDR3 size: 15 residues. V lost 5 bases to trimming and J lost 8 bases; unmatched junction nucleotides: 8. The DNA of the CDR3 is TGTGCCAGTAGTCTCCCGGACAGGGGGAAGGAAAAACTGTTTTTT. Translated: CASSLPDRGKEKLFF.

DNA of the CDR3: TGCGCCAGCCAAAACAGGGCTGCGAGAGATACGCAGTATTTT. Its protein product is CASQNRAARDTQYF. The chain combines TRBV10-1 with TRBJ2-3; tentative D call: TRBD1 (6 bases). The germline gives CDR1 WNHNN, CDR2 SYGVQD (reference sequence). The V end lost 8 bases, the J end lost 5 bases, and 17 bases lay between the germline ends. The CDR3 runs 14 residues.

The CDR3 loop is CASSSLAGVKETQYF. For the CDR3, the DNA is TGTGCCAGCAGTTCCCTCGCAGGTGTGAAAGAGACCCAGTACTTC. V gene TRBV27 combines with J gene TRBJ2-5; D not certain. The germline CDR1 and CDR2 sequences are MNHEY and SMNVEV (reference sequence). V shed 4 bases and J shed 3 bases, with 15 bases lying between them. There are 15 residues in the CDR3.

This chain links TRBV10-3 with TRBJ1-6, with unresolved D. Germline CDR1 ENHRY, CDR2 SYGVKD. There are 15 residues in the CDR3. The V end was cut by 0 bases, the J end by 5 bases, with 8 bases between. CDR3 coding DNA: TGTGCCATCAGTGAGTCAGCCTACCATAATTCACCCCTCCACTTT. It codes for CAISESAYHNSPLHF.

The genes are TRBV7-9 and TRBJ2-4, with D tentatively TRBD2 (6 bases). The V gene's germline CDR1 is SEHNR and CDR2 FQNEAQ (reference sequence). The ends were cut back, 5 bases at V and 11 bases at J, with 16 bases in the middle. The length of the CDR3 is 13 residues. The CDR3 DNA is TGTGCCAGCAGCCGGCCGGGACTTGTCCTTCAGTACTTC. Protein sequence: CASSRPGLVLQYF. Based on the CDR3 plus reference TRBV7-9 and TRBJ2-4, the full variable domain is DTGVSQNPRHKITKRGQNVTFRCDPISEHNRLYWYRQTLGQGPEFLTYFQNEAQLEKSRLLSDRFSAERPKGSFSTLEIQRTEQGDSAMYLCASSRPGLVLQYFGAGTRLSVL.

The rearrangement joins TRBV5-1 to TRBJ2-3, with a weak D call TRBD2 (7 bases). V shed 0 bases and J shed 0 bases, with 14 bases lying between them. This CDR3 region has 17 residues. Germline lookup yields CDR1 SGHRS and CDR2 YFSETQ. The CDR3 coding sequence is TGCGCCAGCAGCTTGGTTCGCGGCGGGGGCAGCACAGATACGCAGTATTTT. Protein sequence: CASSLVRGGGSTDTQYF.

V usage is TRBV5-6 and J usage is TRBJ2-3; 10 nucleotides match TRBD1. The V gene's germline CDR1 is SGHDT and CDR2 YYEEEE. V shed 0 bases, J shed 1 base, and the junction held 2 bases outside the gene matches. The CDR3 runs to 16 residues. CDR3 coding DNA: TGTGCCAGCAGCTTGGCCGGGACAGGGGGCACAGATACGCAGTATTTT. Translating gives CASSLAGTGGTDTQYF. Full variable domain (outside the CDR3, taken from reference TRBV5-6 and TRBJ2-3): DAGVTQSPTHLIKTRGQQVTLRCSPKSGHDTVSWYQQALGQGPQFIFQYYEEEERQRGNFPDRFSGHQFPNYSSELNVNALLLGDSALYLCASSLAGTGGTDTQYFGPGTRLTVL.

V is TRBV5-1 and J is TRBJ2-7; 7 nucleotides agree with TRBD1. V lost 3 bases and J lost 5; bases outside the gene matches: 14. Germline lookup yields CDR1 SGHRS and CDR2 YFSETQ. The CDR3 runs to 16 residues. CDR3 sequence (DNA): TGCGCCAGCAGCTCGGGACAGCTCGGTGGAACCCACGAGCAGTACTTC. It encodes CASSSGQLGGTHEQYF.

V is TRBV21-1 and J is TRBJ2-5; TRBD1 is the table's D call and was not checked against the DNA. TRBV21-1 corresponds to a pseudogene. The CDR3 covers 15 residues. The CDR3 nucleotides read TGTGCCAGCAGCAAAGCTGGAACCCATCCAGGGACCCAGTACTTC. The encoded protein is CASSKAGTHPGTQYF.

Of note for this clone: At one end the junction does not follow the germline gene, possibly because of a read error. This chain links TRBV5-1 with TRBJ2-7; 8 bases match TRBD2. The CDR3 is made up of 18 amino acids. Germline V gene lookup returns CDR1 SGHRS and CDR2 YFSETQ. Written as DNA, the CDR3 is TGCGCCAGCAGTTACCTTCCCGGACTAGCTGGTACCCGCGAATCACCCGTCTTC. This encodes CASSYLPGLAGTRESPVF.